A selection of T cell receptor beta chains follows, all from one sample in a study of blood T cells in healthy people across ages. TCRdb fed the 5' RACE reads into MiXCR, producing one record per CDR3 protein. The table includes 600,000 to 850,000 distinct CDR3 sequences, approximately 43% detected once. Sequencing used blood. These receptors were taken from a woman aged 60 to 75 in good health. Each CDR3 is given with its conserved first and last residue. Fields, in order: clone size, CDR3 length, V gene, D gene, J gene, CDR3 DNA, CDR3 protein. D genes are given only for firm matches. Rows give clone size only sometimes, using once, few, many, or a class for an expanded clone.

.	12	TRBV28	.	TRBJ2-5	TGTGCCAGCAGTTTGCTGACGGAGACCCAGTACTTC	CASSLLTETQYF
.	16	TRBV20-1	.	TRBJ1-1	TGCAGTGCCCCCGGTCCGGTCAGGACAGATAACACTGAAGCTTTCTTT	CSAPGPVRTDNTEAFF
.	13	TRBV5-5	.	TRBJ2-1	TGTGCCAGCAGCATAGTCCCGGACAATGAGCAGTTCTTC	CASSIVPDNEQFF
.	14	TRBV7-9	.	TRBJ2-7	TGTGCCAGCGGGGGACGGGGGGCAACCTACGAGCAGTACTTC	CASGGRGATYEQYF
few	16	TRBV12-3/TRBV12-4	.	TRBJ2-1	TGTGCCAGCAGCCCGGGGGTCCGAGGCAGAGCCAATGAGCAGTTCTTC	CASSPGVRGRANEQFF
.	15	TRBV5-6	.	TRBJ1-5	TGTGCCAGCAGCGATGGACAGTATAGCAATCAGCCCCAGCATTTT	CASSDGQYSNQPQHF
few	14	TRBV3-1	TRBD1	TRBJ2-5	TGTGCCAGCAGCATCCGGACAGGACCGAATGAGCAGTACTTC	CASSIRTGPNEQYF
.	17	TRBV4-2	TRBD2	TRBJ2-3	TGTACCAGCAGCCAAGCTGTGGTTGCGGGGGGGCAAGATACGCAGTATTTT	CTSSQAVVAGGQDTQYF
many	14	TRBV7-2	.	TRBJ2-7	TGTGCCAGCAGCTTTGTACAGGGTAACTACGAGCAGTACTTC	CASSFVQGNYEQYF
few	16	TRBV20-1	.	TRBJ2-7	TGCAGTGCTAGAGATCTCCCTTTGCGGATTACCTACGAGCAGTACTTC	CSARDLPLRITYEQYF
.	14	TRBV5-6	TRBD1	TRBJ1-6	TGTGCCAGCAGCTTGAGGGACAGATCCTCACCCCTCCACTTT	CASSLRDRSSPLHF
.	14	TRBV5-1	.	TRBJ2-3	TGCGCCAGTCTCTATAGGACCAACACAGATACGCAGTATTTT	CASLYRTNTDTQYF
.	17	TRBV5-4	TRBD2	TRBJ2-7	TGTGCCAGCAGCCCCCCCACAGCGGGGGCCTACTCCTACGAGCAGTACTTC	CASSPPTAGAYSYEQYF
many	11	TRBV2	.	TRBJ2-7	TGTGCCAGCAGCCCTTACGACGAGCAGTACTTC	CASSPYDEQYF
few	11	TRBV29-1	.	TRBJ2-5	TGCAGCGGACGCCTAGGAGAGACCCAGTACTTC	CSGRLGETQYF
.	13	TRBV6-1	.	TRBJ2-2	TGTGCCAGCAGGGGACATAACACCGGGGAGCTGTTTTTT	CASRGHNTGELFF
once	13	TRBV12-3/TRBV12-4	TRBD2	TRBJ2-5	TGTGCCGGCAGGAACGCGGGGGTTGAGACCCAGTACTTC	CAGRNAGVETQYF
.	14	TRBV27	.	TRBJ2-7	TGTGCCAGCAGTTTAGACAGGTGGGGGTACGAGCAGTACTTC	CASSLDRWGYEQYF
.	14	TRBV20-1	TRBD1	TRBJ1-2	TGCAGTGCTAGTGAGGGGGCGCGAGGCTATGGCTACACCTTC	CSASEGARGYGYTF
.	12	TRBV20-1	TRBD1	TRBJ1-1	TGCAGTGCTGGGACAGGGGTCACTGAAGCTTTCTTT	CSAGTGVTEAFF
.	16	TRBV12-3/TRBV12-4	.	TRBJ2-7	TGTGCCAGCAGTTTAGTTCCCCCAGGGAGTCTCAGCGAGCAGTACTTC	CASSLVPPGSLSEQYF
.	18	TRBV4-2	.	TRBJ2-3	TGTGCCAGCAGCCCTCAACCGGTCGCAGCTCTCGTAACAGATACGCAGTATTTT	CASSPQPVAALVTDTQYF
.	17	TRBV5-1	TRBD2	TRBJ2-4	TGCGCCAGCAGCTTGGCCTTACTAGCGGGATCAGGGGACATTCAGTACTTC	CASSLALLAGSGDIQYF
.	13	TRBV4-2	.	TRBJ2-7	TGTGCCAGCAGCCAAGGAGCGCCCTACGAGCAGTACTTC	CASSQGAPYEQYF
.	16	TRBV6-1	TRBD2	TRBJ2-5	TGTGCCAGCAGGGAATGGAGTAGCGGGAGTCCAGAGACCCAGTACTTC	CASREWSSGSPETQYF
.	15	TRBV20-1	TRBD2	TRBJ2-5	TGCAGTGCTCCCCCCGGGGGGAGGGCTCAAGAGACCCAGTACTTC	CSAPPGGRAQETQYF